The next 30 T cell receptor beta chains were all read from a single sample in a study of cytomegalovirus exposure and HLA in healthy donors. Primers included in the PCR were 60 Vbeta and 13 Jbeta primers. The repertoire was sequenced with immunoSEQ multiplex PCR; TCRdb's copy has only in-frame clones and lacks some. The sample records under 100,000 clones, around three quarters being singletons. Source material: PBMCs. The source of these receptors is a woman aged 50 to 65 in good health and CMV-seropositive.

A single count supports this clone. The V gene is TRBV2, the J gene TRBJ2-1; D is uncertain. The CDR3 totals 13 residues. Between the trimmed V and J ends, which lost 6 bases and 5 bases, there was a span of 11 bases. CDR1 SNHLY and CDR2 FYNNEI come from the germline V gene. CDR3 in DNA: TGTGCCAGCAGCACAACTATGAACAATGAGCAGTTCTTC. It is translated as CASSTTMNNEQFF. Filled out from reference TRBV2 and TRBJ2-1, the complete variable domain reads EPEVTQTPSHQVTQMGQEVILRCVPISNHLYFYWYRQILGQKVEFLVSFYNNEISEKSEIFDDQFSVERPDGSNFTLKIRSTKLEDSAMYFCASSTTMNNEQFFGPGTRLTVL.

V and J are TRBV30 and TRBJ1-1; the D is unclear. The CDR3 has 12 amino acids. Trimming left V 4 bases short and J 6 bases short, with 12 bases between. CDR1 is GTSNPN and CDR2 is SVGIG in the germline V gene (reference sequence). The CDR3 protein is CAWTSQTAEAFF. The CDR3 nucleotides are TGTGCCTGGACCTCTCAAACGGCTGAAGCTTTCTTT.

The chain carries TRBV27 and TRBJ2-1, with a tentative D call TRBD2 (5 bases). Per the germline V gene, CDR1 is MNHEY and CDR2 is SMNVEV (reference sequence). Trimming removed 2 bases from V and 0 bases from J, with 14 bases in between. The CDR3 is made up of 17 amino acids. This CDR3 is CASSLRRAGSSYNEQFF. CDR3 sequence (DNA): TGTGCCAGCAGTTTAAGAAGGGCTGGGAGCTCCTACAATGAGCAGTTCTTC.

The chain joins TRBV28 to TRBJ2-1, with 7 nucleotides matching TRBD1. CDR1 MDHEN and CDR2 SYDVKM come from the germline V gene. The CDR3 totals 16 residues. V dropped 6 bases and J dropped 2; count of bases not matched to a gene: 10. The CDR3 region has the DNA TGTGCCAGCAGCTCCCGGGCCAGGGGGACCTACAATGAGCAGTTCTTC. This translates into CASSSRARGTYNEQFF.

The chain joins TRBV30 to TRBJ1-1, with TRBD1 matching over 7 bases. The CDR3 runs to 13 residues. V lost 0 bases to trimming and J lost 5 bases; unmatched junction nucleotides: 3. CDR1 and CDR2 from the germline V gene are GTSNPN and SVGIG (reference sequence). The CDR3: CAWSVKGATEAFF. In nucleotides, the CDR3 is TGTGCCTGGAGTGTAAAGGGGGCAACTGAAGCTTTCTTT.

The CDR3 DNA follows: TGTGCCAGCAGTCAGGGACAGGGACAGCCCCAGCATTTT. Its protein product is CASSQGQGQPQHF. V gene TRBV6-5 combines with J gene TRBJ1-5; 9 bases map to TRBD1. This CDR3 contains 13 residues. Trimming took 5 bases from V and 7 from J; bases not matched to a gene: 3. Germline CDR1 reads MNHEY; CDR2 reads SVGAGI.

The chain is built from TRBV6-5 and TRBJ2-7; perhaps TRBD1 as D (5 bases). This CDR3 contains 14 residues. Trimming stripped 4 bases from V and 7 bases from J, with 17 bases between. In germline, CDR1 is MNHEY, CDR2 SVGAGI. CDR3 sequence reads: CASSSPGRPGEQYF. As DNA, the CDR3 is TGTGCCAGCAGTTCACCGGGCCGTCCAGGGGAGCAGTACTTC.

This sequence joins TRBV18 and TRBJ2-5; no firm D call. The length of the CDR3 is 13 residues. Germline V gene lookup returns CDR1 KGHSH and CDR2 LQKENI. V was pared by 3 bases and J by 5 bases, with 10 bases between. CDR3 nucleotide sequence: TGTGCCAGCTCACCGGCAGTGAGGGAGACCCAGTACTTC. This gives the protein CASSPAVRETQYF.

J is TRBJ2-1 and V is TRBV21-1; TRBD2 is the table's D call and was not checked against the DNA. TRBV21-1 is designated a pseudogene. CDR3 length: 15 residues. In DNA form, the CDR3 reads TGTGCCAGCAGCAAAGATGGGGGGAGGGGCAATGAGCAGTTCTTC. Protein: CASSKDGGRGNEQFF.

This rearrangement joins TRBV5-8 to TRBJ1-6; 7 bases line up with TRBD1. V was clipped by 2 bases and J by 8 bases; unmatched bases: 13. From germline, CDR1 is SGHTS and CDR2 YDEGEE. CDR3 size: 17 residues. The DNA of the CDR3 is TGTGCCAGCAGCTTTGCGAGGGGGCCTGAGATTGATTCACCCCTCCACTTT. Amino acids: CASSFARGPEIDSPLHF.

The chain recombines TRBV28 with TRBJ1-1; D may be TRBD1 (5 bases). The V end was cut by 4 bases, the J end by 0 bases, with 12 bases between. Germline V lookup: CDR1 MDHEN, CDR2 SYDVKM. The CDR3 contains 15 residues. DNA for the CDR3: TGTGCCAGCAGTTATAGGGGCCAGATGAACACTGAAGCTTTCTTT. This gives the protein CASSYRGQMNTEAFF.

The chain links TRBV19 to TRBJ2-1; D call uncertain. The CDR3 is 15 residues long. Trimming shortened V by 1 base and J by 2 bases, and 9 bases separated the two germline ends. Per the germline V gene, CDR1 is LNHDA and CDR2 is SQIVND (reference sequence). Written as DNA, the CDR3 is TGTGCCAGTAGTATAGTCCCCTCGGCCTACAATGAGCAGTTCTTC. Its translation: CASSIVPSAYNEQFF.

The chain combines TRBV2 with TRBJ1-2; D gene unclear. The CDR3 length is 13 residues. Trimming shortened V by 3 bases and J by 4 bases, and 9 bases separated the two germline ends. CDR1 is SNHLY, CDR2 FYNNEI, per germline. The CDR3 here is CASSDRVTYGYTF. The DNA for the CDR3 is TGTGCCAGCAGTGACCGGGTCACCTATGGCTACACCTTC.

The rearrangement uses TRBV6-6 and TRBJ1-1, with D unresolved. The CDR3 has 13 residues. Germline values: CDR1 MNHNY, CDR2 SVGAGI (reference sequence). V gave up 6 bases and J gave up 2 bases, with 10 bases separating them. The CDR3 nucleotides are TGTGCCAGCAGCCGCGATGTCAACACTGAAGCTTTCTTT. Translated: CASSRDVNTEAFF.

The J gene is TRBJ2-1, the V gene TRBV7-9, with 13 bases identical to TRBD2. CDR3 size: 18 residues. Per the germline V gene, CDR1 is SEHNR and CDR2 is FQNEAQ (reference sequence). Trimming at V came to 5 bases and at J to 1 base, leaving 8 bases not matched to a gene. The CDR3: CASSLAGLAGFSYNEQFF. The CDR3 nucleotides are TGTGCCAGCAGCCTCGCGGGACTAGCGGGATTTTCCTACAATGAGCAGTTCTTC.

The V and J genes are TRBV27 and TRBJ2-1; no definite D call. The CDR3 has 13 amino acids. Between the trimmed V and J ends, which lost 5 bases and 8 bases, there was a span of 13 bases. Germline CDR1 is MNHEY and CDR2 is SMNVEV (reference sequence). The CDR3 nucleotides are TGTGCCAGCAGTCTACCTAGAAGCGATGAGCAGTTCTTC. This sequence encodes CASSLPRSDEQFF.

The chain links TRBV5-1 to TRBJ2-3; D perhaps matches TRBD2 (5 bases). The CDR3 spans 14 residues. The ends were cut back, 0 bases at V and 3 bases at J, with 8 bases in the middle. Germline V gives CDR1 SGHRS, CDR2 YFSETQ. CDR3 residues: CASSLGPGTDTQYF. CDR3 coding DNA: TGCGCCAGCAGCTTGGGACCGGGGACAGATACGCAGTATTTT.

CDR3 in amino acids: CASSPRTSGFYEQYF. The CDR3 DNA is TGTGCCAGCAGCCCGCGGACTAGCGGGTTCTACGAGCAGTACTTC. This sequence joins TRBV13 and TRBJ2-7; 11 positions agree with TRBD2. The V and J ends lost 5 bases and 3 bases, in that order; junction bases with no gene match: 6. The germline V gene has CDR1 PRHDT and CDR2 FYEKMQ (reference sequence). The CDR3 is 15 residues long.

The J gene is TRBJ2-3, the V gene TRBV28, with TRBD2 identical over 8 bases. The CDR3 has 16 residues. With V trimmed by 7 bases and J by 1 base, 10 bases remained unmatched. The germline V gene has CDR1 MDHEN and CDR2 SYDVKM. CDR3 amino acids: CASMGLVSLGTDTQYF. In DNA, the CDR3 is TGTGCCAGCATGGGACTAGTTTCTCTGGGCACAGATACGCAGTATTTT.

The table lists this clone with a few counts. The chain carries TRBV29-1 and TRBJ2-3; D remains ambiguous. The CDR3 contains 11 residues. CDR1 SQVTM and CDR2 ANQGSEA come from the germline V gene. V shed 2 bases and J shed 5 bases, with 5 bases lying between them. In DNA, the CDR3 is TGCAGCGTTGAAATCGGAGATACGCAGTATTTT. Its translation is CSVEIGDTQYF.

The chain uses TRBV7-2 and TRBJ2-5; D is ambiguous. The CDR3 sequence is 14 residues long. The V gene lost 2 bases and the J gene lost 6 bases, with 13 bases spanning the gap. Looked up from germline, CDR1 is SGHTA and CDR2 is FQGNSA. The CDR3 protein is CASSLLSTVKTQYF. DNA for the CDR3: TGTGCCAGCAGCTTATTAAGCACCGTAAAGACCCAGTACTTC.

Regarding this clone: At one end, the junction sequence differs from germline, possibly due to a read error. This sequence joins TRBV14 and TRBJ2-2; D unresolved. Germline V gene data show CDR1 as SGHDN and CDR2 as FVKESK. The CDR3 contains 14 residues. DNA of the CDR3: TGTGCCGGCAGCCAACTTTCCGGGACCGGGGAGCTGTTTTTT. This gives the protein CAGSQLSGTGELFF.

This clone turned up a few times. The chain uses TRBV19 and TRBJ2-2; TRBD1 matches at 8 bases. The CDR3 consists of 15 residues. J gave up 5 bases and V 9 bases, and 11 bases lay outside the gene matches. The germline V gene encodes CDR1 LNHDA and CDR2 SQIVND (reference sequence). Written as DNA, the CDR3 is TGTGCCAGCCAACAGGGGGTTAGTAGAACCGGGGAGCTGTTTTTT. This encodes CASQQGVSRTGELFF.

This clone is medium-sized by share. The chain employs TRBV19 and TRBJ1-1; 7 nucleotides line up with TRBD1. Trimming cost V 1 base and J 0 bases; bases outside gene matches: 2. The CDR3 spans 15 residues. Per germline, CDR1 LNHDA and CDR2 SQIVND (reference sequence). For the CDR3, the DNA is TGTGCCAGTAGTATAGCAGGGGGGATGAACACTGAAGCTTTCTTT. This translates into CASSIAGGMNTEAFF.

The gene calls are TRBV2 and TRBJ2-7; D is perhaps TRBD2 (7 bases). There are 14 residues in the CDR3. The ends were cut back, 7 bases at V and 2 bases at J, with 15 bases in the middle. The germline CDR1 and CDR2 sequences are SNHLY and FYNNEI. The DNA for the CDR3 is TGTGCCAGCACCGAGGGGGGGACTCCCTACGAGCAGTACTTC. Translated, it gives CASTEGGTPYEQYF.

A note on this clone: An end of the junction differs from the germline gene, which may be a read error. The chain is built from TRBV15 and TRBJ2-3; D is perhaps TRBD2 (6 bases). Germline CDR1 is LNHNV and CDR2 is YYDKDF (reference sequence). This CDR3 contains 15 residues. CDR3 DNA sequence: TGTGCCACGGAGGGCAGACTAGGAAGCAAAGATACGCAGTATTTT. Amino acids: CATEGRLGSKDTQYF.

The chain recombines TRBV5-4 with TRBJ2-4, with 8 positions matching TRBD2. Losses at the gene ends were 4 bases for V and 0 bases for J; bases not matched to a gene: 12. The CDR3 is 18 residues long. Germline CDR1 reads SGHNT; CDR2 reads YYREEE (reference sequence). The CDR3 region is CASSRGGTTDLAKNIQYF. CDR3 DNA sequence: TGTGCCAGCAGCCGGGGGGGTACGACAGATCTAGCCAAAAACATTCAGTACTTC.

The rearrangement links TRBV7-9 to TRBJ2-5; TRBD2 aligns across 13 bases. The J call may be incorrect, as the DNA end agrees better with TRBJ2-7. The germline CDR1 and CDR2 sequences are SEHNR and FQNEAQ (reference sequence). The CDR3 totals 15 residues. CDR3 DNA sequence: TGTGCCAGCAGATCCACCGGGACTAGCGGGAACGAGCAGTACTTC. It codes for CASRSTGTSGNEQYF.

This chain joins TRBV7-9 and TRBJ2-1; 15 nucleotides line up with TRBD2. Germline V gene data show CDR1 as SEHNR and CDR2 as FQNEAQ (reference sequence). There are 16 residues in the CDR3. V shed 5 bases and J 9 bases; nucleotides not matched to a gene: 8. CDR3 in amino acids: CASSRPGLAGGVEQFF. CDR3 nucleotides: TGTGCCAGCAGCCGCCCGGGACTAGCGGGAGGAGTTGAGCAGTTCTTC.

The chain is built from TRBV5-1 and TRBJ2-5; maybe TRBD2 (5 bases). V shed 4 bases and J shed 5 bases, with 12 bases lying between them. The CDR3 consists of 13 residues. Germline V lookup: CDR1 SGHRS, CDR2 YFSETQ. This chain's CDR3 is CASSPRPGETQYF. The CDR3 nucleotides are TGCGCCAGCAGCCCCCGACCGGGGGAGACCCAGTACTTC.